Shown below are 30 T cell receptor beta chains from a single sample sequenced in a study of cytomegalovirus exposure and HLA in healthy donors. The PCR contained 60 Vbeta and 13 Jbeta primers. TCRdb's copy holds only in-frame clones and misses some; the assay was immunoSEQ multiplex PCR. The sample contains about 130,000 clones, 55% to 75% of which appear only once. The sample consisted of PBMCs. The receptors were gathered from a man younger than 45 in good health and CMV-seropositive.

The chain employs TRBV5-1 and TRBJ2-1; tentative D call: TRBD1 (6 bases). The CDR3 sequence is 16 residues long. V lost 6 bases and J 3 bases, leaving 19 bases between the germline ends. Germline V CDR1 and CDR2: SGHRS, YFSETQ. This CDR3 reads CASTYLQGTRYNEQFF. CDR3 in DNA: TGCGCCAGCACTTACCTGCAGGGGACCCGCTACAATGAGCAGTTCTTC.

This chain links TRBV4-3 with TRBJ2-3; 8 bases are a match to TRBD2. The CDR3 consists of 15 residues. The ends lost 0 bases at V and 4 bases at J; junction bases unmatched: 3. The V gene's germline CDR1 is LGHNA and CDR2 YSLEER. In nucleotides, the CDR3 is TGCGCCAGCAGCCAAGACCCGGGGGGGGCAGATACGCAGTATTTT. Protein sequence: CASSQDPGGADTQYF.

V gene TRBV28 combines with J gene TRBJ1-4, with a tentative D call TRBD1 (5 bases). With 4 bases removed from V and 8 bases from J, the gap between germline ends came to 23 bases. This CDR3 region has 17 residues. Germline CDR1 reads MDHEN; CDR2 reads SYDVKM. The CDR3 protein is CASSSKWAGGAGEKLFF. The CDR3, as DNA: TGTGCCAGCAGTTCGAAATGGGCGGGAGGGGCCGGGGAAAAACTGTTTTTT.

This clone was seen a few times. V is TRBV4-2 and J is TRBJ2-1, with D hard to call. V was trimmed by 0 bases and J by 1 base, leaving 10 bases between them. The CDR3 consists of 16 residues. Germline V CDR1 and CDR2: LGHNA, YNFKEQ. CDR3 amino acids: CASSQDSAGSYNEQFF. For the CDR3, the DNA is TGTGCCAGCAGCCAAGACTCCGCCGGGTCCTACAATGAGCAGTTCTTC.

The chain links TRBV7-2 to TRBJ2-7; 8 bases are a match to TRBD2. Germline V lookup: CDR1 SGHTA, CDR2 FQGNSA. V gave up 4 bases and J gave up 7 bases; unmatched junction bases: 15. The length of the CDR3 is 16 residues. The CDR3 here is CASSSPPPGGPEEQYF. CDR3 DNA: TGTGCCAGCAGCTCGCCCCCTCCGGGAGGGCCGGAGGAGCAGTACTTC.

In its sample, this clone was seen once. V and J are TRBV5-6 and TRBJ2-5; 8 bases are shared with TRBD1. The trim removed 3 bases at V and 6 bases at J, leaving 10 bases unmatched. This CDR3 comprises 15 residues. CDR1 and CDR2 (germline): SGHDT, YYEEEE. CDR3 bases: TGTGCCAGCAGCTCCCCTCGACAGGGGCGGCAGACCCAGTACTTC. Its translation is CASSSPRQGRQTQYF.

This clone turned up a few times. As DNA, the CDR3 is TGTGCTAGTGGGCATCCACTAGCTGCGGATGAGCAGTTCTTC. This codes for CASGHPLAADEQFF. This rearrangement joins TRBV12-5 to TRBJ2-1, with a weak D call TRBD2 (6 bases). The CDR3 loop spans 14 amino acids. Deletions cut 6 bases from V and 8 bases from J, with 17 bases between. Per the germline V gene, CDR1 is LGHNT and CDR2 is FRNRAP.

This chain joins TRBV5-1 and TRBJ1-1, with D unclear. This CDR3 spans 15 amino acids. CDR1 and CDR2 (germline): SGHRS, YFSETQ. Trimming pared 3 bases from V and 0 bases from J, leaving 12 bases between. The CDR3 DNA reads as TGCGCCAGCAGCTACACAACAGCTATGAACACTGAAGCTTTCTTT. It codes for CASSYTTAMNTEAFF. Based on the CDR3 plus reference TRBV5-1 and TRBJ1-1, the full variable domain is KAGVTQTPRYLIKTRGQQVTLSCSPISGHRSVSWYQQTPGQGLQFLFEYFSETQRNKGNFPGRFSGRQFSNSRSEMNVSTLELGDSALYLCASSYTTAMNTEAFFGQGTRLTVV.

The chain is built from TRBV6-5 and TRBJ1-2, with D possibly being TRBD1 (5 bases). The CDR3 has 13 residues. Germline values: CDR1 MNHEY, CDR2 SVGAGI. V shed 6 bases and J shed 7 bases, with 15 bases lying between them. CDR3 DNA sequence: TGTGCCAGCAGCCTGACAGAAATGGGTGGCTACACCTTC. Its protein product is CASSLTEMGGYTF.

V is TRBV9 and J is TRBJ2-1, with 7 bases matching TRBD2. Germline lookup yields CDR1 SGDLS and CDR2 YYNGEE. Trimming at V came to 3 bases and at J to 11 bases, leaving 5 bases not matched to a gene. The CDR3 is made up of 12 amino acids. The CDR3 DNA reads TGTGCCAGCAGCGAACGAGCGGGGAAGCAGTTCTTC. It codes for CASSERAGKQFF.

The table lists this clone with a few counts. The chain combines TRBV5-6 with TRBJ2-7; 7 bases fit TRBD1. This CDR3 spans 16 amino acids. The V gene's germline CDR1 is SGHDT and CDR2 YYEEEE. J lost 4 bases, V lost 2 bases, and 12 bases had no gene match. The CDR3 DNA reads TGTGCCAGCAGCTTTAAACAGGGGAGTCGCCCGTACGAGCAGTACTTC. Residues: CASSFKQGSRPYEQYF.

The CDR3 DNA sequence: TGCGCCAGCAGCACAGAGAAGAATGCGCAGTATTTT. It codes for CASSTEKNAQYF. The V call is TRBV5-1, the J call TRBJ2-3; no reliable D call. The CDR3 runs to 12 residues. With 4 bases removed from V and 10 bases from J, the gap between germline ends came to 13 bases. Germline loops: CDR1 SGHRS, CDR2 YFSETQ.

In this sample, this clone turned up a few times. V usage is TRBV2 and J usage is TRBJ2-3, with 10 bases matching TRBD2. In germline, CDR1 is SNHLY, CDR2 FYNNEI. CDR3 size: 14 residues. Trimming at V came to 6 bases and at J to 2 bases, leaving 2 bases not matched to a gene. The CDR3 DNA reads as TGTGCCAGCAGACTAGCGGGAATCACAGATACGCAGTATTTT. Its translation is CASRLAGITDTQYF. The full variable domain, completed using reference TRBV2 and TRBJ2-3, is EPEVTQTPSHQVTQMGQEVILRCVPISNHLYFYWYRQILGQKVEFLVSFYNNEISEKSEIFDDQFSVERPDGSNFTLKIRSTKLEDSAMYFCASRLAGITDTQYFGPGTRLTVL.

V and J are TRBV30 and TRBJ1-5; D gene uncertain. CDR1 GTSNPN and CDR2 SVGIG come from the germline V gene (reference sequence). The CDR3 totals 13 residues. V dropped 0 bases and J dropped 6 bases, with 9 bases sitting between them. CDR3 in DNA: TGTGCCTGGAGTGTAGACGGGATTCAGCCCCAGCATTTT. Translated, it gives CAWSVDGIQPQHF.

The chain couples TRBV7-3 to TRBJ2-3; TRBD2 matches 11 bases. From germline, CDR1 is SGHTA and CDR2 FQGTGA. The CDR3 has 15 amino acids. Trimming removed 5 bases from V and 3 bases from J; junction bases left unmatched: 4. CDR3 nucleotide sequence: TGTGCCAGCAGCCCTAGACTAGCGGGAACAGATACGCAGTATTTT. Encoded protein: CASSPRLAGTDTQYF.

The rearrangement joins TRBV12-5 to TRBJ2-5, with D possibly matching TRBD2 (5 bases). The CDR3 length is 16 residues. CDR1 and CDR2 (germline): LGHNT, FRNRAP. The V gene lost 0 bases and the J gene lost 0 bases, with 11 bases spanning the gap. The CDR3 DNA follows: TGTGCTAGTGGTTTGGTTCGGACGGGGTACCAAGAGACCCAGTACTTC. Its translation: CASGLVRTGYQETQYF.

This clone was counted between two and nine times. Other DNA sequences in the same sample also yield this CDR3. The chain links TRBV5-1 to TRBJ2-7; 7 nucleotides agree with TRBD1. The V gene end was trimmed by 0 bases and the J gene end by 0 bases; junction bases not matched to a gene: 6. The length of the CDR3 is 16 residues. CDR1 is SGHRS and CDR2 is YFSETQ in the germline V gene. DNA for the CDR3: TGCGCCAGCAGCTTGGTTCGGGACAGCGACTCCTACGAGCAGTACTTC. Translation: CASSLVRDSDSYEQYF.

Only a few counts were recorded for this clone. The J gene is TRBJ2-5, the V gene TRBV4-1, with D perhaps matching TRBD2 (5 bases). CDR1 is MGHRA, CDR2 YSYEKL, per germline. V was trimmed by 4 bases and J by 1 base, leaving 19 bases between them. The CDR3 covers 17 residues. CDR3 nucleotide sequence: TGCGCCAGCAGCCGAACTACCGTTGGAGGCAGCCAAGAGACCCAGTACTTC. It translates to CASSRTTVGGSQETQYF.

This chain links TRBV29-1 with TRBJ1-1; 8 bases map to TRBD1. The germline CDR1 and CDR2 sequences are SQVTM and ANQGSEA. The CDR3 is made up of 14 amino acids. V dropped 6 bases and J dropped 6; count of bases not matched to a gene: 12. CDR3 sequence reads: CSVAFQGAAAEAFF. DNA of the CDR3: TGCAGCGTGGCCTTTCAGGGGGCGGCGGCTGAAGCTTTCTTT.

This clone was counted between two and nine times. V is TRBV5-1 and J is TRBJ1-2; 11 bases agree with TRBD1. This CDR3 comprises 15 residues. With 4 bases clipped from V and 4 bases from J, the junction kept 6 bases outside the gene matches. Germline V lookup: CDR1 SGHRS, CDR2 YFSETQ. The CDR3 is CASSPGQGAFYGYTF. DNA of the CDR3: TGCGCCAGCAGCCCCGGACAGGGGGCCTTCTATGGCTACACCTTC.

This rearrangement joins TRBV4-1 to TRBJ1-2; D not resolved. Germline loops: CDR1 MGHRA, CDR2 YSYEKL. The CDR3 is 13 residues long. Trimming removed 1 base at V and 3 bases at J, with 6 bases between. CDR3 protein: CASSQGQDYGYTF. The CDR3, as DNA: TGCGCCAGCAGCCAAGGACAAGACTATGGCTACACCTTC.

This clone was seen more than once but under ten times. This chain connects TRBV6-5 to TRBJ1-1; TRBD1 might be the D (6 bases). V shed 6 bases and J shed 0 bases, with 11 bases lying between them. Germline V lookup: CDR1 MNHEY, CDR2 SVGAGI. The CDR3 covers 14 residues. CDR3 nucleotide sequence: TGTGCCAGCAGCCTTACAGGGCTGAACACTGAAGCTTTCTTT. Its protein product is CASSLTGLNTEAFF.

The genes are TRBV6-5 and TRBJ2-2; D is undetermined. The CDR3 loop spans 14 amino acids. Germline assignment: CDR1 MNHEY and CDR2 SVGAGI. V was clipped by 6 bases and J by 8 bases, with 16 bases between them. CDR3 sequence: CASRRQWAEGELFF. The CDR3 DNA sequence: TGTGCCAGCAGACGCCAATGGGCCGAAGGGGAGCTGTTTTTT.

The CDR3 DNA follows: TGTGCCAGCAGTTACCACGGGGGGGGTCAAGAGACCCAGTACTTC. Translation: CASSYHGGGQETQYF. The chain joins TRBV6-5 to TRBJ2-5, with 8 positions matching TRBD2. V lost 2 bases and J lost 2; bases outside the gene matches: 4. This CDR3 has 15 residues. The germline V gene encodes CDR1 MNHEY and CDR2 SVGAGI.

The genes are TRBV5-1 and TRBJ2-1; the D gene is possibly TRBD1 (8 bases). This CDR3 spans 15 amino acids. With 4 bases removed from V and 6 bases from J, the gap between germline ends came to 17 bases. CDR1 and CDR2 (germline): SGHRS, YFSETQ. This chain's CDR3 is CASSPDREGLNEQFF. The CDR3 DNA reads TGCGCCAGCAGCCCGGACAGGGAGGGCCTCAATGAGCAGTTCTTC.

The chain employs TRBV4-1 and TRBJ2-2; D possibly corresponds to TRBD2 (6 bases). The length of the CDR3 is 17 residues. The V gene lost 3 bases and the J gene lost 5 bases, with 19 bases spanning the gap. The germline V gene has CDR1 MGHRA and CDR2 YSYEKL. The CDR3 DNA sequence: TGCGCCAGCAGCCACTACGTCGGCGGGGTGATAACCGGGGAGCTGTTTTTT. Translation gives CASSHYVGGVITGELFF.

This sequence joins TRBV11-1 and TRBJ2-7, with 9 bases identical to TRBD2. CDR1 is SGHAT, CDR2 FQDESV, per germline (reference sequence). The CDR3 is 14 residues long. V was clipped by 5 bases and J by 0 bases; unmatched bases: 2. The CDR3 sequence is CASSPSGDSYEQYF. The CDR3 nucleotides read TGTGCCAGCAGCCCTAGCGGGGACTCCTACGAGCAGTACTTC.

J is TRBJ1-4 and V is TRBV5-1; D call uncertain. V dropped 1 base and J dropped 6 bases, with 7 bases sitting between them. The length of the CDR3 is 13 residues. CDR1 is SGHRS, CDR2 YFSETQ, per germline. CDR3 nucleotide sequence: TGCGCCAGCAGCTTGTCTCAGGATGAAAAACTGTTTTTT. It encodes CASSLSQDEKLFF.

The rearrangement links TRBV7-9 to TRBJ2-2; D gene uncertain. V lost 5 bases, J lost 3 bases, and 10 bases lay in between. Germline lookup yields CDR1 SEHNR and CDR2 FQNEAQ (reference sequence). The CDR3 runs 14 residues. The CDR3 sequence is CASSHPLHTGELFF. The CDR3 DNA reads TGTGCCAGCAGCCATCCCCTACACACCGGGGAGCTGTTTTTT. The full variable domain, in which reference TRBV7-9 and TRBJ2-2 provide the parts outside the CDR3, is DTGVSQNPRHKITKRGQNVTFRCDPISEHNRLYWYRQTLGQGPEFLTYFQNEAQLEKSRLLSDRFSAERPKGSFSTLEIQRTEQGDSAMYLCASSHPLHTGELFFGEGSRLTVL.

There are a few counts of this clone. This chain uses TRBV19 with TRBJ2-2; 12 nucleotides match TRBD1. V dropped 6 bases and J dropped 6; count of bases not matched to a gene: 8. Germline CDR1 and CDR2: LNHDA and SQIVND (reference sequence). The CDR3 length is 16 residues. CDR3 residues: CASRDYRDRGPGELFF. The CDR3 DNA reads as TGTGCCAGTAGAGACTACCGGGACAGGGGGCCCGGGGAGCTGTTTTTT.